This TCR beta chain originates from a study of T-cell memory formation after mild COVID-19. Looking at the study overall: TCR clustering was largely donor specific. Whole-study results and caveats: In pre-infection memory, a portion of responding clones appeared, which suggested that cross-reactive memory joined. Nothing showed for sure that second-wave clones peaking on day 37 were SARS-CoV-2 specific.

TCRdb re-called the 5' RACE reads with MiXCR, one entry per CDR3 protein. Counted here are approximately 150,000 distinct CDR3 sequences, roughly 15% occurring once; the ten biggest clones make up 13% to 15%. On this clonotype: Its matching antigen is unknown.

This CDR3 spans 15 amino acids. Germline lookup yields CDR1 LNHDA and CDR2 SQIVND (reference sequence). V trimming: 4 bases; J trimming: 3 bases; junction bases outside the gene matches: 5. This chain joins TRBV19 and TRBJ2-1; 8 bases fit TRBD2. The origin of this receptor is an adult woman who had mild COVID-19 (a few samples of this study predate the infection). Cell type and time point are not known. The sequenced sample consisted of PBMCs or a T cell subset sorted from them (not recorded which). The CDR3 loop reads CASSRGLVRYNEQFF. The CDR3 coding sequence is TGTGCCAGTAGTAGGGGACTAGTTCGCTACAATGAGCAGTTCTTC.